The TCR beta chain described here comes from a study of cytomegalovirus exposure and HLA in healthy donors. Turning to the study itself: It was reported in a later analysis that the 95 to 150 validation repertoires used the same platform as the roughly 670 first-cohort repertoires.

Trimming at V came to 3 bases and at J to 1 base, leaving 8 bases not matched to a gene. The CDR3 consists of 17 residues. Germline CDR1 reads SGHRS; CDR2 reads YFSETQ. TCRdb's copy holds only in-frame clones and misses some; the assay was immunoSEQ multiplex PCR. The data contain 130,000 or so clones, 80% to 90% of them singletons. The source of this sequence is a woman aged 25 to 39 in good health and CMV-seropositive. Sequenced input: PBMCs. V gene TRBV5-1 combines with J gene TRBJ2-2, with 8 bases lining up with TRBD1. CDR3 nucleotides: TGCGCCAGCAGCTGGTTAGCCGGGACAGGGAACACCGGGGAGCTGTTTTTT. Its protein is CASSWLAGTGNTGELFF.